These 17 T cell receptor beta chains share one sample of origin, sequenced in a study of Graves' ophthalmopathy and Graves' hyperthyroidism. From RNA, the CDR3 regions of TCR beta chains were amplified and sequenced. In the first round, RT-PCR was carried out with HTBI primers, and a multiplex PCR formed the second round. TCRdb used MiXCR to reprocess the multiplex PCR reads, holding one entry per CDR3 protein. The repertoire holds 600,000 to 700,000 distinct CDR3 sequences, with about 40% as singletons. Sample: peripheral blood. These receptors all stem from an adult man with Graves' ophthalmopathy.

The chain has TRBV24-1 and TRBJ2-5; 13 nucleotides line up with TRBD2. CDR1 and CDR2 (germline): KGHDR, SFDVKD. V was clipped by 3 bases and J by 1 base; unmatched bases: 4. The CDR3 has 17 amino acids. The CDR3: CATSDPGLAGAQETQYF. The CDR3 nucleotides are TGTGCCACCAGTGATCCAGGACTAGCGGGAGCCCAAGAGACCCAGTACTTC.

Here the CDR3 reads CSALSGTSNQPQHF. For the CDR3, the DNA is TGCAGTGCGCTATCGGGGACTAGCAATCAGCCCCAGCATTTT. The rearrangement uses TRBV20-1 and TRBJ1-5; possible D gene TRBD1, 5 bases. This CDR3 spans 14 amino acids. V shed 6 bases and J shed 0 bases, with 12 bases lying between them. The germline CDR1 and CDR2 sequences are DFQATT and SNEGSKA (reference sequence).

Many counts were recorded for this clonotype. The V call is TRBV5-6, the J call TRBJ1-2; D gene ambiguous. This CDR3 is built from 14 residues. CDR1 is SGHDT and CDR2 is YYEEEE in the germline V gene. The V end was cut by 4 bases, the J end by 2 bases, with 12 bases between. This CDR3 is CASSHWIGNYGYTF. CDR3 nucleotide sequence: TGTGCCAGCAGCCATTGGATCGGGAACTATGGCTACACCTTC.

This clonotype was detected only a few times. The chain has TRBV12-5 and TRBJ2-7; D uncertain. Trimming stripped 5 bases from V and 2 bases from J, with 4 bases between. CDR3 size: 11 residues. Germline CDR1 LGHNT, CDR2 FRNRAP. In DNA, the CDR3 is TGTGCTAGTGGTCAAACCTACGAGCAGTACTTC. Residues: CASGQTYEQYF.

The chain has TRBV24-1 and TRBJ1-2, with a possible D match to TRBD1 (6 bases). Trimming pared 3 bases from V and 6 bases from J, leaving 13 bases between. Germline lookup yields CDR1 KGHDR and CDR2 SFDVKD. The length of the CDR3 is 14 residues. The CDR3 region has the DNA TGTGCCACCAGTGATGGACAGCCCCAGAATGGCTACACCTTC. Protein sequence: CATSDGQPQNGYTF.

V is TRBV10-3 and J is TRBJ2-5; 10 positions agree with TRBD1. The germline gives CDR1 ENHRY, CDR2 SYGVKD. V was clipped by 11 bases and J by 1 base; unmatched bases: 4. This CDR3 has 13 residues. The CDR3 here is CAWDRGLQETQYF. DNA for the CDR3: TGTGCCTGGGACAGGGGACTCCAAGAGACCCAGTACTTC.

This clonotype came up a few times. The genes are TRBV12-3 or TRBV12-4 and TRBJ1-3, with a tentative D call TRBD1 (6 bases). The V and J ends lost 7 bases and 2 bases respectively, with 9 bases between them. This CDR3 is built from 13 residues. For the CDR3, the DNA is TGTGCCAGCACCCCAGGGGCTGGAAACACCATATATTTT. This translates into CASTPGAGNTIYF.

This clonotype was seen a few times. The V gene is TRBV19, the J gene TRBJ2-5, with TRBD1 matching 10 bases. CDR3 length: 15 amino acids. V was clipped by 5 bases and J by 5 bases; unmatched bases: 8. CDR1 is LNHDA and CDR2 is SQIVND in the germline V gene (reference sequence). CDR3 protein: CASSPWTGGRETQYF. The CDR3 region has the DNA TGTGCCAGTAGTCCTTGGACAGGGGGGCGGGAGACCCAGTACTTC.

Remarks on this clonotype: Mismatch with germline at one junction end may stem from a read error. The CDR3 region is CASSVLKKEGTEAFF. The CDR3, as DNA: TGTGCCAGCAGTGTATTGAAGAAAGAGGGAACTGAAGCTTTCTTT. The chain is built from TRBV10-3 and TRBJ1-1; D gene ambiguous. The CDR3 is 15 residues long. The V gene's germline CDR1 is ENHRY and CDR2 SYGVKD.

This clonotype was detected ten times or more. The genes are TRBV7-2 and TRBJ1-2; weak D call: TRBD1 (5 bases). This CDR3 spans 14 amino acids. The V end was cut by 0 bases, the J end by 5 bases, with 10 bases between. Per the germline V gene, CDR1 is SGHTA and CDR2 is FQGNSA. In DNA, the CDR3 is TGTGCCAGCAGCTTAGCGCGGGGGTTATATGGCTACACCTTC. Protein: CASSLARGLYGYTF.

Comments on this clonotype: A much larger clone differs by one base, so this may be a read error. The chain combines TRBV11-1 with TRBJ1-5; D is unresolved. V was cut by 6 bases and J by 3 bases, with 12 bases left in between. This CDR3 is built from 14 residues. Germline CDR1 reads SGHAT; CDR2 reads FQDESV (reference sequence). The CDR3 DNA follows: TGTGCCAGCAGACCAGCCATGTTCAATCAGCCCCAGCATTTT. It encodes CASRPAMFNQPQHF.

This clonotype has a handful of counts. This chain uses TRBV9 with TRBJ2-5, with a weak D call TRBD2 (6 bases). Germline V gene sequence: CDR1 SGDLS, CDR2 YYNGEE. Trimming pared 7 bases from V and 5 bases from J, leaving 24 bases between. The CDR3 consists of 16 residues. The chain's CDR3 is CASYWETREDEETQYF. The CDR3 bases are TGTGCCAGCTACTGGGAGACGAGGGAGGATGAGGAGACCCAGTACTTC.

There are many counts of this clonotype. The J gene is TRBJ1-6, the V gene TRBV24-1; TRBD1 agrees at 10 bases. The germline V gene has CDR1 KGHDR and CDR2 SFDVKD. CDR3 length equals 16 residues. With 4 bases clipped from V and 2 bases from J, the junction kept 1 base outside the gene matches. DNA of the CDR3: TGTGCCACCAGTGACGACAGGGGGCCCTATAATTCACCCCTCCACTTT. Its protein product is CATSDDRGPYNSPLHF.

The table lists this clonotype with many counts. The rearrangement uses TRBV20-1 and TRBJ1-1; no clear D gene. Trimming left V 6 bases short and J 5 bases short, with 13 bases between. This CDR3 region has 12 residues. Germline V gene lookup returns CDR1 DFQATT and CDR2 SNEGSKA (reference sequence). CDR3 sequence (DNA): TGCAGTGCGAGGCCTGTGGAGACTGAAGCTTTCTTT. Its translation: CSARPVETEAFF.

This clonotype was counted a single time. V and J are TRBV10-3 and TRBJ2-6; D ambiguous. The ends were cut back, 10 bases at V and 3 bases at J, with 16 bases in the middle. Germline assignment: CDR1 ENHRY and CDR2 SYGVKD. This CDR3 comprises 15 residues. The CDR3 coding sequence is TGTGCCAGCATTCCTGGACCTGGTGGGGCCAACGTCCTGACTTTC. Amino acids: CASIPGPGGANVLTF.

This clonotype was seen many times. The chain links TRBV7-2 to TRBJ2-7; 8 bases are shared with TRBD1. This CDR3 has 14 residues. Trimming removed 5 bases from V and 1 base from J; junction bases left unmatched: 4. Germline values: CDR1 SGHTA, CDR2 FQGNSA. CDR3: CASSHGQGSYEQYF. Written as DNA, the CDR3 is TGTGCCAGCAGCCATGGACAGGGATCCTACGAGCAGTACTTC.

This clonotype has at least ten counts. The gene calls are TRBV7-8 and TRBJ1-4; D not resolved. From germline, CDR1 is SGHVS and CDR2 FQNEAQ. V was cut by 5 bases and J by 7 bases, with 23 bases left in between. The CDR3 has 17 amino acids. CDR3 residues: CASSPNGQTISGEKLFF. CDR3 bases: TGTGCCAGCAGCCCCAATGGGCAGACAATATCGGGTGAAAAACTGTTTTTT.